This TCR beta chain appears in the sequencing data of a study of OX40 agonist ivuxolimab in advanced cancers. A word on this clone: Its antigen is not known. Other DNA sequences in this sample translate to the same CDR3.

Study outcomes and limitations: Compared with CD4+, CD8+ T cells on average had more expanded clones.

Generated by immunoSEQ multiplex PCR, the TCRdb table keeps only in-frame clones and is missing some. The table records about 54,000 clones, approximately 90% of them present only once. The sequences come from CD4+ or CD8+ T cells sorted from blood, collected in a trial of the OX40 agonist ivuxolimab. The clonotype comes from an adult with an advanced solid tumor such as melanoma, head and neck, liver or kidney cancer.

CDR3 amino acids: CASSLGSSYEQYF. CDR3 in DNA: TGTGCCAGCAGCTTGGGCAGTTCCTACGAGCAGTACTTC. This sequence joins TRBV5-6 and TRBJ2-7; D not certain. Germline V gives CDR1 SGHDT, CDR2 YYEEEE. V was shortened by 0 bases and J by 1 base, with 5 bases between the two germline ends. The CDR3 length is 13 residues.